One TCR beta chain is described in this entry. These data are taken from a study of blood T cell repertoires in COVID-19. Study-wide background: T cells, B-cell-depleted T cells, or PBMCs provided the cDNA or gDNA that served as material.

Profiled with immunoSEQ multiplex PCR; TCRdb holds only in-frame clones, not every one. The data contain some 89,000 clones, about 83% of them singletons. The CDR3 is 16 amino acids. The V end lost 3 bases, the J end lost 2 bases, and 18 bases lay between the germline ends. The germline CDR1 and CDR2 sequences are SGHRS and YFSETQ. The source of this sequence is a human donor in a cohort sampled during active COVID-19. The J gene is TRBJ2-7, the V gene TRBV5-1, with a weak D call TRBD2 (7 bases). Sequencing was carried out using peripheral blood. CDR3 amino acids: CASSWDKGGDPYEQYF. As DNA, the CDR3 is TGCGCCAGCAGCTGGGATAAGGGGGGGGACCCCTACGAGCAGTACTTC.